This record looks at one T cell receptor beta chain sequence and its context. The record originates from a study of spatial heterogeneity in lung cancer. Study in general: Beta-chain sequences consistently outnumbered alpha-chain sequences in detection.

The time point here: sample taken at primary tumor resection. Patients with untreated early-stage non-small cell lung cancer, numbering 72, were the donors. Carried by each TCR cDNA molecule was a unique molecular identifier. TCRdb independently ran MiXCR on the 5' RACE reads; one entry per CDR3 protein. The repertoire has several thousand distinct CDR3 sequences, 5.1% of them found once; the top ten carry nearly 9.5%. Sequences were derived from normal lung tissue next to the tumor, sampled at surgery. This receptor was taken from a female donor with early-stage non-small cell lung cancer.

CDR3 residues: CAWSADREREQFF. In nucleotides, the CDR3 is TGTGCCTGGAGTGCGGACAGGGAACGCGAGCAGTTCTTC. The V and J genes are TRBV30 and TRBJ2-1; 8 positions agree with TRBD1. The ends lost 1 base at V and 10 bases at J; junction bases unmatched: 6. Germline V gene sequence: CDR1 GTSNPN, CDR2 SVGIG (reference sequence). The CDR3 runs 13 residues.